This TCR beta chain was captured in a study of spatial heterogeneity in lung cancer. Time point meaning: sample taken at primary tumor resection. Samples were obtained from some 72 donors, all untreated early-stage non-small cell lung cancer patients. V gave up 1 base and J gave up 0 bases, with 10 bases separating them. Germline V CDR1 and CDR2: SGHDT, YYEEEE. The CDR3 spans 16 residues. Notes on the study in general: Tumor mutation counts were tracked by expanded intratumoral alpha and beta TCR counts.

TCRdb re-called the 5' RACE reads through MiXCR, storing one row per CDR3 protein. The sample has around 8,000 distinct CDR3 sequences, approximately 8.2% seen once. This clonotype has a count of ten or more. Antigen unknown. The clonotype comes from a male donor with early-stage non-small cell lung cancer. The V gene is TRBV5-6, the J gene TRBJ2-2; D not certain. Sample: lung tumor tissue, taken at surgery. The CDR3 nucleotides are TGTGCCAGCAGCTTGTTATACGGTCCGAACACCGGGGAGCTGTTTTTT. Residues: CASSLLYGPNTGELFF.